This T cell receptor (beta chain) originates from a study of type 1 regulatory T cells. As for the study in general: T-allo10 is an in vitro-generated, Tr1-enriched CD4 T cell product specific for alloantigen.

The V end was cut by 0 bases, the J end by 2 bases, with 5 bases between. Germline V gene sequence: CDR1 GTSNPN, CDR2 SVGIG (reference sequence). The CDR3 consists of 14 residues. TCRdb reprocessed the reads with MiXCR, giving one entry per CDR3 protein. The profile shows 75,000 to 100,000 distinct CDR3 sequences, 31% of them singletons. This clonotype was counted a few times. Sequencing was performed on CD4+ T cells, either the whole sample or a sorted fraction (not recorded which). The sequence derives from a human donor in good health. The chain links TRBV30 to TRBJ2-6; D not certain. The CDR3 coding sequence is TGTGCCTGGAGTGTCAGCCCTGGGGCCAACGTCCTGACTTTC. Translation: CAWSVSPGANVLTF.